Below, 10 T cell receptor beta chains from the same sample are listed, as sequenced in a study of cytomegalovirus exposure and HLA in healthy donors. A multiplex PCR was run with 60 Vbeta primers and 13 Jbeta primers. Only in-frame clones appear in the TCRdb table, and some are missing; sequencing was by immunoSEQ multiplex PCR. Of 100,000 to 150,000 clones in the sample, 65% to 85% were seen once. Sequenced: PBMCs. These TCRs come from a boy aged 5-17 years in good health and CMV-seronegative.

This clone was counted once. V gene TRBV6-6 combines with J gene TRBJ2-1, with 14 bases fitting TRBD2. In germline, CDR1 is MNHNY, CDR2 SVGAGI (reference sequence). V shed 8 bases and J 9 bases; nucleotides not matched to a gene: 6. The CDR3 consists of 14 residues. This CDR3 reads CASGLTSGRAEQFF. CDR3 nucleotides: TGTGCCAGCGGCTTGACTAGCGGGAGGGCTGAGCAGTTCTTC.

The chain couples TRBV7-9 to TRBJ2-1; D might be TRBD1 (6 bases). This CDR3 comprises 14 residues. The V gene lost 5 bases and the J gene lost 8 bases, with 16 bases spanning the gap. The germline V gene encodes CDR1 SEHNR and CDR2 FQNEAQ (reference sequence). The CDR3 DNA reads TGTGCCAGCAGCCTACTACAGGGCGAGCATGAGCAGTTCTTC. Protein: CASSLLQGEHEQFF.

CDR3 DNA sequence: TGTGCCTGGACCCCAGGGGGCCCTGGCTACACCTTC. Amino acids: CAWTPGGPGYTF. This chain connects TRBV30 to TRBJ1-2, with 8 nucleotides matching TRBD1. Germline V gives CDR1 GTSNPN, CDR2 SVGIG (reference sequence). J gave up 7 bases and V 4 bases, and 5 bases lay outside the gene matches. The CDR3 is made up of 12 amino acids.

This chain uses TRBV4-3 with TRBJ2-7, with 14 bases aligning to TRBD2. Looked up from germline, CDR1 is LGHNA and CDR2 is YSLEER. J lost 1 base, V lost 3 bases, and 5 bases had no gene match. The CDR3 sequence is 17 residues long. Here the CDR3 DNA reads TGCGCCAGCAGCCACGGGACTAGCGGGAGTCTTTCCTACGAGCAGTACTTC. Translation gives CASSHGTSGSLSYEQYF.

The chain uses TRBV7-2 and TRBJ2-1; D remains unclear. The CDR3 is made up of 16 amino acids. Trimming shortened V by 1 base and J by 2 bases, and 12 bases separated the two germline ends. In germline, CDR1 is SGHTA, CDR2 FQGNSA. The CDR3 here is CASSLGGVRAYNEQFF. The CDR3 nucleotides are TGTGCCAGCAGCTTAGGAGGAGTGAGAGCCTACAATGAGCAGTTCTTC.

The V gene is TRBV4-2, the J gene TRBJ2-1; D ambiguous. The CDR3 length is 16 residues. CDR1 is LGHNA and CDR2 is YNFKEQ in the germline V gene. V was cut by 0 bases and J by 1 base, with 10 bases left in between. DNA for the CDR3: TGTGCCAGCAGCCAAGATGTCGCTAGATCCTACAATGAGCAGTTCTTC. Translation: CASSQDVARSYNEQFF.

The chain combines TRBV5-1 with TRBJ1-1, with D uncertain. Germline lookup yields CDR1 SGHRS and CDR2 YFSETQ. V lost 3 bases to trimming and J lost 3 bases, with 9 bases between them. The CDR3 contains 13 residues. The CDR3 is CASSWGGHTEAFF. The CDR3 DNA follows: TGCGCCAGCAGCTGGGGAGGTCACACTGAAGCTTTCTTT.

J is TRBJ2-7 and V is TRBV5-4, with TRBD2 identical over 15 bases. The germline V gene encodes CDR1 SGHNT and CDR2 YYREEE (reference sequence). The CDR3 sequence is 17 residues long. V gave up 4 bases and J gave up 5 bases; unmatched junction bases: 10. The CDR3 sequence is CASSDGLAGGRIDEQYF. DNA of the CDR3: TGTGCCAGCAGCGATGGACTAGCGGGAGGGCGTATCGACGAGCAGTACTTC.

The chain's CDR3 is CASSPDGDKGTEAFF. The DNA for the CDR3 is TGTGCCAGTAGTCCCGATGGGGACAAGGGGACTGAAGCTTTCTTT. The rearrangement links TRBV19 to TRBJ1-1; possible D gene TRBD1, 6 bases. This CDR3 region has 15 residues. The V gene lost 5 bases and the J gene lost 5 bases, with 18 bases spanning the gap. Germline assignment: CDR1 LNHDA and CDR2 SQIVND (reference sequence).

The gene calls are TRBV5-1 and TRBJ2-7, with D unclear. CDR3 length: 13 residues. CDR1 is SGHRS, CDR2 YFSETQ, per germline. The V end was cut by 0 bases, the J end by 6 bases, with 10 bases between. CDR3 DNA sequence: TGCGCCAGCAGCTTGGCTATGGGCCGCGAGCAGTACTTC. This codes for CASSLAMGREQYF.